This section outlines one T cell receptor beta chain sequence together with its context. Many counts were recorded for this clonotype. Its antigen remains undetermined. Base qualities are not recorded, but no much larger clone differs from it by a single base. The sample is drawn from a study of blood T cells in healthy people across ages (dated by TCRdb to the mid-2010s). Study-level background: Template switching captured roughly one uniquely barcoded TCR beta cDNA molecule per two T cells in model experiments. Age-related changes in TCR beta repertoire diversity were measured in the study by deep sequencing normalized with unique cDNA molecular identifiers. The donors were split into four age groups: young (average around 17 years), middle-aged (roughly 39), aged (about 62) and long-lived (82). Donors of different ages were randomly distributed across sequencing lanes to avoid experimental bias. Two additional independent replicas of 1 million unique cDNA reads from the same blood draw were analyzed for two donors (one aged 18 to 30 and one aged 80 or older). The full study reports these points: The percentage of naive T cells measured by flow cytometry correlated strongly with observed TCR beta diversity. As age increased, observed TCR beta diversity per million T cells dropped in a roughly linear way, and a significant reduction was already evident by age roughly 40. Because the CMV infection status of the donors was unknown, age-related changes in expanded clonotypes may potentially have been confounded. Bulk unsorted PBMC profiling prevented conclusive comparison of naive and antigen-experienced compartments. Total diversity estimates from one million sequenced T cells were considered lower bounds and underestimates. Compared with the aged group, more naive CD4+ T cells, fewer expanded clones and increased TCR diversity were shown by the long-lived group, suggesting age selection.

Including the terminal cysteine and phenylalanine, the CDR3 comprises 15 residues. Only the CDR3 region is kept as DNA, spanning 45 bases read in frame from base 1. Per the germline V gene, MNHEY is the CDR1 and SVGAGI is the CDR2. Trimming costs V 3 bases and J 1 base, and their ends lie 13 bases apart. Receptor amplification or capture employed 5' RACE. TCRdb records Illumina HiSeq 2500 as the sequencer. A second PCR of about 7 to 12 cycles was performed with a sample-barcoded 5' primer and a J-beta primer mix. A unique molecular identifier was introduced onto each TCR beta cDNA molecule by a template-switch 5' adaptor carrying 12 random nucleotides. At least 3 million CDR3-containing paired-end reads were obtained from each sample. First-strand cDNA synthesis was performed from all RNA using the Mint cDNA synthesis kit, with priming by a TRBC-specific oligonucleotide. Following uracil-DNA glycosylase treatment, all cDNA underwent a first 18-cycle PCR with the universal primers M1SS and BC2_uni_R. As for the original processing: Each sample was normalized by randomly selecting 1 million high-quality reads, each carrying a distinct molecular identifier. Reads sharing molecular identifiers were discarded rather than binned into consensus sequences. MiTCR, with a Q25 quality threshold and the strictest error-elimination algorithm, was used for CDR3 identification, clonotype clustering and error correction. A nonparametric unseen species model with Euler transformation was used to estimate lower-bound total TCR beta diversity. TCRdb cleaned the public reads at Q25 with fastp, built clones with MiXCR and kept in-frame beta chains. CDR3 protein duplicates are merged, each entry listing the most common genes and DNA. In this record, the V and J calls reflect TCRdb's handling and not the investigators' own analysis. This sample comprises around 670,000 distinct CDR3 sequences, roughly 30% of them detected only once. Of the sample, about 15% is held by the ten largest clones.

The donors were roughly 40 Caucasian individuals from Russia, aged 6 to 90 years, who were systemically healthy. Each donor gave 8 to 10 milliliters of peripheral blood, collected into EDTA-treated Vacutainer tubes. Ficoll-Paque density-gradient centrifugation was used to isolate PBMCs, with at least 6 million obtained per sample. Total RNA, at least 6 micrograms per sample, was extracted from PBMCs with Trizol reagent. The percentages of naive CD45RAhigh/CD27high T cells were determined by flow cytometry on a PBMC aliquot from every donor. The TCR sequence derives from an elderly woman in good health. What was sequenced was blood. The sequence is built from TRBV6-5 and TRBJ2-7; a confident D gene designation cannot be given. For the CDR3, the sequence is CASSYTIPGSYEQYF. The nucleotides read TGTGCCAGCAGTTATACTATTCCTGGGTCCTACGAGCAGTACTTC.